This T cell receptor beta chain is from a study of OX40 agonist ivuxolimab in advanced cancers. Study-level results: Low normalized T-cell clonal expansion was also seen in some nonresponders.

Blood specimens came from baseline, cycle 4 day 1, and cycle 7 day 1. Using immunoSEQ multiplex PCR, the repertoire was profiled, and TCRdb retains in-frame clones only, with some absent. The sample carries some 70,000 clones, around 86% recorded once. This clone was recorded only once. Its antigen is unidentified. This receptor was taken from an adult with an advanced solid tumor such as melanoma, head and neck, liver or kidney cancer. Source: CD4+ or CD8+ T cells sorted from blood, taken in a trial of the OX40 agonist ivuxolimab.

Here the CDR3 reads CASSLEGSYEQYF. For the CDR3, the DNA is TGCGCCAGCAGCTTGGAGGGATCCTACGAGCAGTACTTC. J is TRBJ2-7 and V is TRBV5-1; the D is unclear. CDR1 and CDR2 (germline): SGHRS, YFSETQ. Trimming stripped 0 bases from V and 1 base from J, with 5 bases between. This CDR3 is built from 13 residues.